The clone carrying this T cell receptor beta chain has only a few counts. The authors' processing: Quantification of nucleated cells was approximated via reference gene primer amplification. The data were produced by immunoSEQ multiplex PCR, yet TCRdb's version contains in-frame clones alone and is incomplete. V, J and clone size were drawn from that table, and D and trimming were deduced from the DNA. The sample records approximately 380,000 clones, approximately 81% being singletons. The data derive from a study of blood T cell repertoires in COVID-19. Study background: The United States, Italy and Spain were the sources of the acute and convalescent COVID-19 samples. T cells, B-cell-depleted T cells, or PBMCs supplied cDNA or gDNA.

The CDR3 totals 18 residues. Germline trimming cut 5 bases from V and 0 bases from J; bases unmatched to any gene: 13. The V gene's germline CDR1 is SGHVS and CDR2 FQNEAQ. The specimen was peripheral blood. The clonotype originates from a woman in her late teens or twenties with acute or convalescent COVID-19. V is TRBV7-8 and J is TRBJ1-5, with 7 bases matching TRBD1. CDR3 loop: CASSQRGQASYSNQPQHF. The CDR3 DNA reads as TGTGCCAGCAGCCAGAGAGGACAGGCGAGTTATAGCAATCAGCCCCAGCATTTT.